The clone carrying this T cell receptor (beta chain) showed up many times. Its matching antigen is unknown. PBMCs numbering 2 million and stored at -80 C yielded the unsorted libraries. The data are from a study of neurological immune-mediated disorders. Study-level results: HTLV-1-associated myelopathy ranked highest for TCR clonal expansion and multiple sclerosis lowest, beneath healthy controls.

TCRdb reprocessed the 5' RACE reads via MiXCR and lists one record per CDR3 protein. This sample has about 66,000 distinct CDR3 sequences, with roughly 3.9% found just once. The sample consisted of PBMCs. This sequence was found in a man aged 25 to 40 with multiple sclerosis.

The CDR3 region has the DNA TGTGCCAGCAGCCCCCGGGACATTAACTATGGCTACACCTTC. Translation: CASSPRDINYGYTF. This chain joins TRBV7-9 and TRBJ1-2, with D perhaps TRBD1 (6 bases). The CDR3 has 14 amino acids. V was cut by 5 bases and J by 1 base, with 11 bases left in between. Germline CDR1 and CDR2: SEHNR and FQNEAQ (reference sequence).